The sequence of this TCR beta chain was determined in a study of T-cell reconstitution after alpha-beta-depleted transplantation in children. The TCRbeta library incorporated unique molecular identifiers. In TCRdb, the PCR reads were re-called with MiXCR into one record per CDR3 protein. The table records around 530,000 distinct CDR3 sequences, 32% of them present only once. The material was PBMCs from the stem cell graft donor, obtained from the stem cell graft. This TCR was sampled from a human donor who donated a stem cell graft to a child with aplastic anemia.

The CDR3 is CSASQVEQYF. CDR3 DNA sequence: TGCAGTGCTAGCCAGGTCGAGCAGTACTTC. The J gene is TRBJ2-7, the V gene TRBV20-1; no clear D. V lost 3 bases and J 6 bases, leaving 6 bases between the germline ends. Germline CDR1 reads DFQATT; CDR2 reads SNEGSKA (reference sequence). The CDR3 consists of 10 residues.